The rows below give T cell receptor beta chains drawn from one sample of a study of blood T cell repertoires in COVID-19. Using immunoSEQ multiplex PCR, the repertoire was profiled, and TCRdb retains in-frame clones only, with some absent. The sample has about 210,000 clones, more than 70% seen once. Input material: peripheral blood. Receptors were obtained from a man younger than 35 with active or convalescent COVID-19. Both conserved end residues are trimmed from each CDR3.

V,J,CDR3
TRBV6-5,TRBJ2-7,ASSYVLSGEQY
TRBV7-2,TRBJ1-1,ASSLGRGRLVTEAF
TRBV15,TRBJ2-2,ATSRDQGVNTGELF
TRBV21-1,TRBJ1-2,ASAQGQENYGYT
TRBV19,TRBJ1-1,ASSRQTLNTEAF
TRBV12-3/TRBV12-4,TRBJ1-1,ASSRQANTEAF
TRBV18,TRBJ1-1,ASSPRDTNTEAF
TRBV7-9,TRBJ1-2,ASSLHNRQDNYGYT
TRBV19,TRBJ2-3,ASSNGQGLPDTQY
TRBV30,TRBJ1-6,AWGTGQLNSPLH
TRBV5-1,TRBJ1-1,ASGQTENTEAF
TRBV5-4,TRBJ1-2,ASSLLSGANYGYT
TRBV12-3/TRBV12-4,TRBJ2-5,ASSLGGGETQY
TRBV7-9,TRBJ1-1,ASSSTDANTEAF
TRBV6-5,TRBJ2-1,ASSSGSGSYNEQF
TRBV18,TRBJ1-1,ASSPWEVRDTEAF
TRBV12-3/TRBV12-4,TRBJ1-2,ASSLGQGIDYT
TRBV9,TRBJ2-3,ASSALAGGTDTQY
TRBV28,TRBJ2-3,ASSFRDRGRRDDTQY
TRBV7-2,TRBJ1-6,ASSLLGSPLH
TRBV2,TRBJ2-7,ASTRTGSDYEQY
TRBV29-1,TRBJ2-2,SVGRDLGGELF
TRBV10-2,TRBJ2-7,ASSETSKENEQY
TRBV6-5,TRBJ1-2,ASRPPGHRWGYT
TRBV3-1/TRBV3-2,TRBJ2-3,ASSQEGLAGGPRDTQY